The 8 T cell receptor beta chains reported below all come from one sample, sequenced in a study of identical twins. MiXCR, applied by TCRdb to the 5' RACE reads, yields one record per CDR3 protein. The sample includes approximately 350,000 distinct CDR3 sequences, roughly an eighth of them seen just once. A further study also used this sample, focusing on yellow fever vaccine responses in identical twins.

Sequencing was carried out using CD8+ T cells sorted from blood. The receptors derive from a woman aged 18-29 years in good health.

The chain joins TRBV5-5 to TRBJ2-7, with D possibly TRBD1 on 5 matching bases. Per germline, CDR1 SGHKS and CDR2 YYEKEE (reference sequence). The V gene lost 1 base and the J gene lost 5 bases, with 13 bases spanning the gap. This CDR3 has 14 residues. The CDR3 spells CASSLRLGLDEQYF. In DNA form, the CDR3 reads TGTGCCAGCAGCTTGCGTCTGGGGCTTGACGAGCAGTACTTC. Variable domain in full (rest from reference TRBV5-5 and TRBJ2-7): DAGVTQSPTHLIKTRGQQVTLRCSPISGHKSVSWYQQVLGQGPQFIFQYYEKEERGRGNFPDRFSARQFPNYSSELNVNALLLGDSALYLCASSLRLGLDEQYFGPGTRLTVT.

The chain employs TRBV12-3 or TRBV12-4 and TRBJ1-2; TRBD1 is a possible D gene (5 bases). CDR3 size: 19 residues. V was trimmed by 5 bases and J by 0 bases, leaving 25 bases between them. The CDR3 spells CASSPGVRGAGRANYGYTF. The CDR3 DNA follows: TGTGCCAGCAGTCCCGGTGTGAGGGGAGCAGGGCGAGCTAACTATGGCTACACCTTC.

Many counts were recorded for this clonotype. The V gene is TRBV6-2 or TRBV6-3, the J gene TRBJ2-1; 7 bases agree with TRBD2. The V segment lost 3 bases and the J segment 9 bases; nucleotides outside the gene matches: 8. Germline lookup yields CDR1 MNHEY and CDR2 SVGEGT. CDR3 length: 14 residues. The CDR3 region is CASSYAGEAGEQFF. The CDR3 DNA is TGTGCCAGCAGTTATGCGGGAGAGGCGGGTGAGCAGTTCTTC.

This clonotype has only a few counts. This sequence joins TRBV12-3 or TRBV12-4 and TRBJ2-7; TRBD2 agrees at 9 bases. The CDR3 sequence is 14 residues long. The V gene end was trimmed by 6 bases and the J gene end by 2 bases; junction bases not matched to a gene: 5. Written as DNA, the CDR3 is TGTGCCAGCAGCCGGGGACTAGCCCCCTACGAGCAGTACTTC. It yields the protein CASSRGLAPYEQYF.

The chain employs TRBV6-4 and TRBJ2-2, with 7 bases identical to TRBD2. The trim removed 8 bases at V and 3 bases at J, leaving 9 bases unmatched. Germline V gene data show CDR1 as MRHNA and CDR2 as SNTAGT. CDR3 length: 15 residues. The CDR3 loop reads CASHPEGGDTGELFF. CDR3 nucleotides: TGTGCCAGCCACCCCGAGGGAGGGGACACCGGGGAGCTGTTTTTT.

This clonotype has at least ten counts. The chain carries TRBV28 and TRBJ2-1, with 9 nucleotides matching TRBD2. The CDR3 consists of 17 residues. CDR1 is MDHEN and CDR2 is SYDVKM in the germline V gene. V was pared by 1 base and J by 2 bases, with 6 bases of the junction left unmatched. Here the CDR3 DNA reads TGTGCCAGCAGTTTATTCCCTAGCGGGGAACCCTACAATGAGCAGTTCTTC. Protein: CASSLFPSGEPYNEQFF.

The chain uses TRBV27 and TRBJ2-6; D is perhaps TRBD1 or TRBD2 (6 bases each). Germline V gene data show CDR1 as MNHEY and CDR2 as SMNVEV (reference sequence). This CDR3 has 16 amino acids. V lost 0 bases and J 3 bases, leaving 9 bases between the germline ends. CDR3 region: CASSLSGGLGANVLTF. The CDR3 bases are TGTGCCAGCAGTTTATCTGGGGGGCTTGGGGCCAACGTCCTGACTTTC.

This clonotype has more than one count but fewer than ten. This chain joins TRBV27 and TRBJ1-4; D may be TRBD1 (6 bases). V lost 4 bases, J lost 8 bases, and 14 bases lay in between. Germline loops: CDR1 MNHEY, CDR2 SMNVEV (reference sequence). The CDR3 spans 14 residues. The CDR3 nucleotides read TGTGCCAGCAGTTCAGCAGGGGATGGCGAAAAACTGTTTTTT. Encoded protein: CASSSAGDGEKLFF.